This TCR beta chain is drawn from a study of T cell responses to AZD1222 COVID-19 vaccine. At the level of the study: Analysis merged second doses at about 4 or about 12 weeks.

Repertoires were generated with immunoSEQ multiplex PCR, while TCRdb's copy carries only in-frame clones and drops some. Of about 110,000 clones in the sample, around 85% were seen once. The CDR3 totals 16 residues. Germline V gene lookup returns CDR1 MNHEY and CDR2 SMNVEV (reference sequence). The V and J ends lost 3 bases and 10 bases respectively, with 19 bases between them. Whole-study results and caveats: Baseline serology detected seropositivity in only six or seven AZD1222 recipients. Dominant at 160-218 and 743-854, vaccine-associated CD4 TCRs also spanned spike.

With regard to this clone: The antigen remains unidentified.

The sequences come from peripheral blood, collected on day 0 of AZD1222 vaccination. The receptor was isolated from an adult in good health. The chain carries TRBV27 and TRBJ1-6, with a possible D match to TRBD1 (5 bases). The CDR3 loop is CASSFGATGMQSPLHF. CDR3 nucleotides: TGTGCCAGCAGTTTTGGGGCTACAGGAATGCAATCACCCCTCCACTTT.